This T cell receptor (beta chain) appears in the sequencing data of a study of cytomegalovirus exposure and HLA in healthy donors. Study in general: The use of the same platform for the 110 or so validation repertoires and the 666 first-cohort repertoires was reported by a later analysis.

This CDR3 has 15 residues. Per germline, CDR1 MNHNS and CDR2 SASEGT. V gave up 0 bases and J gave up 7 bases; unmatched junction bases: 3. Method: immunoSEQ multiplex PCR; TCRdb's copy keeps in-frame clones and lacks some. The sample includes about 110,000 clones, approximately 87% of them seen just once. This chain uses TRBV6-1 with TRBJ1-4; the match to TRBD1 covers 9 bases. This receptor was taken from a woman aged 30 to 39 in good health and CMV-seropositive. Sequenced sample: PBMCs. CDR3 amino acids: CASSEAGGQGEKLFF. The DNA for the CDR3 is TGTGCCAGCAGTGAAGCAGGGGGACAGGGTGAAAAACTGTTTTTT.